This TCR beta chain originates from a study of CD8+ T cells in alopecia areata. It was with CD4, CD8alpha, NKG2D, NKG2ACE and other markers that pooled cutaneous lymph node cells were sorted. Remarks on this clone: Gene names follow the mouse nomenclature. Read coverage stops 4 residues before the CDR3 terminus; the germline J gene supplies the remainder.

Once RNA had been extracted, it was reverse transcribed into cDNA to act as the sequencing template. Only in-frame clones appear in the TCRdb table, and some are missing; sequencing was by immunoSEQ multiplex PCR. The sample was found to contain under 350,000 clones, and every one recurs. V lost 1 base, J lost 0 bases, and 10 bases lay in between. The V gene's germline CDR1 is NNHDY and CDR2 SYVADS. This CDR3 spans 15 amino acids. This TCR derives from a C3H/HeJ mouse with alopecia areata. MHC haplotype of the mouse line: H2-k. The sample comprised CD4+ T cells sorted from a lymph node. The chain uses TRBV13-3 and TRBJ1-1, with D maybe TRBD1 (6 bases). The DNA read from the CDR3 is TGTGCCAGCAGTGATCGGAGACAGGCAAACACA. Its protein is CASSDRRQANT. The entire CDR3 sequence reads CASSDRRQANTEVFF.